This T cell receptor (beta chain) was retrieved from a study of blood T cells in healthy people across ages. A second PCR of 7 to 11 cycles used a sample-barcoded 5' primer and a J-beta primer mix. TCRdb reanalysed the 5' RACE reads using MiXCR and keeps one entry per CDR3 protein. The table has approximately 780,000 distinct CDR3 sequences, 20% to 30% seen once. The CDR3 is 17 amino acids. The germline V gene encodes CDR1 SEHNR and CDR2 FQNEAQ (reference sequence). V lost 4 bases, J lost 2 bases, and 11 bases stayed unmatched. The same data also went into a second study, on T cells of mothers and their children.

The chain combines TRBV7-9 with TRBJ2-3; 8 bases line up with TRBD2. The clonotype comes from a boy aged 5-17 years in good health. Sequenced sample: blood. CDR3 DNA: TGTGCCAGCAGCTCCTTCCCCGCGGGACTAGACACAGATACGCAGTATTTT. This gives the protein CASSSFPAGLDTDTQYF.